This T cell receptor (beta chain) was sequenced during a study of cytomegalovirus exposure and HLA in healthy donors. The CDR3 is made up of 16 amino acids. The ends were cut back, 5 bases at V and 8 bases at J, with 22 bases in the middle. From germline, CDR1 is MNHEY and CDR2 SMNVEV (reference sequence). PCR used 60 Vbeta primers and 13 Jbeta primers. Assay: immunoSEQ multiplex PCR; the TCRdb copy retains only in-frame clones and omits some. The data hold 100,000 or so clones, with roughly 73% observed a single time. V is TRBV27 and J is TRBJ2-1; maybe TRBD2 (7 bases). This TCR derives from a middle-aged woman in good health and CMV-seropositive. The sample consisted of PBMCs. Here the CDR3 DNA reads TGTGCCAGCAGTCCCCTCGCGGGGGCCTTTCGGCATGAGCAGTTCTTC. Translating gives CASSPLAGAFRHEQFF.